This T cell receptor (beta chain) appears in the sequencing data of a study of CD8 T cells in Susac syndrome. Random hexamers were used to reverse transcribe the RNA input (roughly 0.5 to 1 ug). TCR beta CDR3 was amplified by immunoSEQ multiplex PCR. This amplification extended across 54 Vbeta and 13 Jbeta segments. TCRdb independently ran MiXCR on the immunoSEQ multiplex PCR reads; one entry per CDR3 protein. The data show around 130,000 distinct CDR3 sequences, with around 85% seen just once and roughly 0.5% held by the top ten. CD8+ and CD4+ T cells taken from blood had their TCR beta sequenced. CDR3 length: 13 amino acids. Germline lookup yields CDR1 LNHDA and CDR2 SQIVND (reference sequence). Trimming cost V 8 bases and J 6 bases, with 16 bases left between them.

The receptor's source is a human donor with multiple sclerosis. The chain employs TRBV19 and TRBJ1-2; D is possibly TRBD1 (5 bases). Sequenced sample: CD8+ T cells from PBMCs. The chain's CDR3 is CASASGPIHGYTF. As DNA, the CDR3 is TGTGCCAGTGCTTCGGGACCCATACATGGCTACACCTTC.